This T cell receptor beta chain was documented in a study of T cells after yellow fever vaccination. From the 5' RACE reads, TCRdb called clonotypes with MiXCR, one entry per CDR3 protein. The table lists under 200,000 distinct CDR3 sequences, around 7.2% of them singletons. This clonotype occurred many times. This CDR3 has 16 amino acids. V dropped 1 base and J dropped 0; count of bases not matched to a gene: 4. The germline CDR1 and CDR2 sequences are SGHAT and FQNNGV. The chain links TRBV11-2 to TRBJ2-7, with 9 nucleotides matching TRBD2. The source is a man between 18 and 29 years old who received the YFV17D yellow fever vaccine. Sequences were derived from CD4+ T cells sorted from PBMCs, sampled less than 6 days after the first yellow fever vaccination. CDR3 in amino acids: CASSLGVSGSSYEQYF. The CDR3 DNA reads TGTGCCAGCAGCTTAGGGGTTAGCGGGAGCTCCTACGAGCAGTACTTC.